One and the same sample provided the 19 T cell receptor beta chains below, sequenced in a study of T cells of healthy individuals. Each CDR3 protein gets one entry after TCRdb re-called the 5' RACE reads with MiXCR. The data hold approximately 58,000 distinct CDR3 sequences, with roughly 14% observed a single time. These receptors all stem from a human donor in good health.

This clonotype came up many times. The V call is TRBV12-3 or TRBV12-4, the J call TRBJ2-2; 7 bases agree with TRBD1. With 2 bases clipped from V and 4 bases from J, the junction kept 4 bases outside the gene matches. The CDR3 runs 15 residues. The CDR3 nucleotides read TGTGCCAGCAGTTTACGACAGGGACCCACCGGGGAGCTGTTTTTT. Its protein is CASSLRQGPTGELFF.

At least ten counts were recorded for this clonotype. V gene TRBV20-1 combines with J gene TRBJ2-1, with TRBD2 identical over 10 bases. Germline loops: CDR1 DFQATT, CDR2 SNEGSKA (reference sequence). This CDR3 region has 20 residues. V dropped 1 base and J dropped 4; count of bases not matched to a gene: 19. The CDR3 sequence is CSARGHSILAGPRKYNEQFF. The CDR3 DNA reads TGCAGTGCTAGAGGCCATTCGATACTAGCGGGGCCGAGAAAGTACAATGAGCAGTTCTTC.

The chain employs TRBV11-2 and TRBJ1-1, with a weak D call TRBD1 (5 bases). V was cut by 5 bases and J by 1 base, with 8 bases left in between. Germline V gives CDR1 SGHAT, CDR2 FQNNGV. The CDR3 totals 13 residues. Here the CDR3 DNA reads TGTGCCAGCAGCGCAGACAGGAACACTGAAGCTTTCTTT. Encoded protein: CASSADRNTEAFF.

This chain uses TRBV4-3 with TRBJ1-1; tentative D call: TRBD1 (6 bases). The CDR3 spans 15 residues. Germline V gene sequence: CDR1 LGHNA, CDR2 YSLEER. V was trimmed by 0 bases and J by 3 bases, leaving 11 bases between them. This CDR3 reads CASSQDWAGDTEAFF. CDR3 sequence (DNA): TGCGCCAGCAGCCAAGACTGGGCAGGGGACACTGAAGCTTTCTTT.

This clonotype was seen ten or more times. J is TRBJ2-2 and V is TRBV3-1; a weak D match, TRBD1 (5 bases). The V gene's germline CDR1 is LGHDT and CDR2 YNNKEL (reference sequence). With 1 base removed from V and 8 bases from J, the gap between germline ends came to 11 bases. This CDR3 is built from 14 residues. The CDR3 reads CASSQVGAKGELFF. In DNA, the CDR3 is TGTGCCAGCAGCCAAGTAGGGGCGAAGGGGGAGCTGTTTTTT.

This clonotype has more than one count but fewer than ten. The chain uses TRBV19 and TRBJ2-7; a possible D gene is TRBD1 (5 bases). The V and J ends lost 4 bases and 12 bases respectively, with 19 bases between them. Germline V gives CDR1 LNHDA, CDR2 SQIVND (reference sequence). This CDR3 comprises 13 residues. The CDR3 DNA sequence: TGTGCCAGTAGTACCGCTCAAGGAAACAGGCTGTACTTC. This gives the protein CASSTAQGNRLYF.

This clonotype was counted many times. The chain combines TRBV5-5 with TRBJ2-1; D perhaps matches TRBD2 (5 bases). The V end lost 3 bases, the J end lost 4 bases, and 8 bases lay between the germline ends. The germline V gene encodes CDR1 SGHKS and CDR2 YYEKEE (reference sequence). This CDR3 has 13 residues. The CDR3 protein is CASSSDFYNEQFF. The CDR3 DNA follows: TGTGCCAGCAGCTCGGACTTTTACAATGAGCAGTTCTTC.

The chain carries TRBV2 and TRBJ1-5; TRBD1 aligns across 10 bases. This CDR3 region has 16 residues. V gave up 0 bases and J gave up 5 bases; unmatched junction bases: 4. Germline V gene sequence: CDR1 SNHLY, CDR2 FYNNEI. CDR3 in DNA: TGTGCCAGCAGTGAAGCGCCGGGACAGGGGCATCAGCCCCAGCATTTT. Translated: CASSEAPGQGHQPQHF.

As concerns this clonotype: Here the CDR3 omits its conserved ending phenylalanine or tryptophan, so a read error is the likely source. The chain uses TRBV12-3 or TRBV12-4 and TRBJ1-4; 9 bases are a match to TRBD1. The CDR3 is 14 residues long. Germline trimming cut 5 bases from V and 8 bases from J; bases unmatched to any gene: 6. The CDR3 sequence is CASSGTGLSEKLFS. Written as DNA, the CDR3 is TGTGCCAGCAGTGGGACAGGGCTGTCCGAAAAACTGTTTTCT.

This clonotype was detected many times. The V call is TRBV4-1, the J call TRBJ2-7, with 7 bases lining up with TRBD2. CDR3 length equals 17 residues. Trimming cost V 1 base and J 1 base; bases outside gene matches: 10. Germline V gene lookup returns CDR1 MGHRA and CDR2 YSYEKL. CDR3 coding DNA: TGCGCCAGCAGCCAAGGATGGGCAGCGGGGACTTCCTACGAGCAGTACTTC. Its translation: CASSQGWAAGTSYEQYF.

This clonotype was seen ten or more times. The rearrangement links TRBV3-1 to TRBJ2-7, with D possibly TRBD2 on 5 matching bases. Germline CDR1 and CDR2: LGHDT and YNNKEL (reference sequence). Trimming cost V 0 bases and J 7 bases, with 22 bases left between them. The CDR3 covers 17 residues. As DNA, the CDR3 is TGTGCCAGCAGCCAAGAAGTAACACTAGGAGTTTTTGGGGAGCAGTACTTC. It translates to CASSQEVTLGVFGEQYF.

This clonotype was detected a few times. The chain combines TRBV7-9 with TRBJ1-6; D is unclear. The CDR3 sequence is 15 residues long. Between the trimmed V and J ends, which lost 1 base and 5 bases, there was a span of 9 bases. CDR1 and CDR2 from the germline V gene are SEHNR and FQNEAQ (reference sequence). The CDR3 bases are TGTGCCAGCAGCTTAGGGGCCGACAATAATTCACCCCTCCACTTT. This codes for CASSLGADNNSPLHF.

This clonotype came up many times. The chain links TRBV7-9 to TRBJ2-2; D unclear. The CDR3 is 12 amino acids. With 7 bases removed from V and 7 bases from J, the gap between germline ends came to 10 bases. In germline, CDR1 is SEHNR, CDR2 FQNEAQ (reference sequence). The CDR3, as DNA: TGTGCCAGCACACACGCGGTCGGGGAGCTGTTTTTT. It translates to CASTHAVGELFF.

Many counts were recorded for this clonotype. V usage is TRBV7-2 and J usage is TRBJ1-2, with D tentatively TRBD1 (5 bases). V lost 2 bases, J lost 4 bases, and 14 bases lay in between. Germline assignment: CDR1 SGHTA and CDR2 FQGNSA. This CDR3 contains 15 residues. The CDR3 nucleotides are TGTGCCAGCAGCTTATCGGCCCTGGGGCCCTATGGCTACACCTTC. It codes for CASSLSALGPYGYTF.

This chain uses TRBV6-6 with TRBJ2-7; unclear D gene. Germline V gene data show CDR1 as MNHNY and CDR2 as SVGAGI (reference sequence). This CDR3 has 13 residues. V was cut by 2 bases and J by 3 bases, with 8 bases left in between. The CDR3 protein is CASSYRRVYEQYF. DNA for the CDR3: TGTGCCAGCAGTTACCGACGGGTCTACGAGCAGTACTTC.

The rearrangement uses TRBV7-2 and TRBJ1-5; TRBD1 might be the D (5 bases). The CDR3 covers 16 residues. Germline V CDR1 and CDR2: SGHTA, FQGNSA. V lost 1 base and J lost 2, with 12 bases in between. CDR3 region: CASSLGGGRGNQPQHF. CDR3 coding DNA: TGTGCCAGCAGCTTAGGTGGGGGACGTGGCAATCAGCCCCAGCATTTT.

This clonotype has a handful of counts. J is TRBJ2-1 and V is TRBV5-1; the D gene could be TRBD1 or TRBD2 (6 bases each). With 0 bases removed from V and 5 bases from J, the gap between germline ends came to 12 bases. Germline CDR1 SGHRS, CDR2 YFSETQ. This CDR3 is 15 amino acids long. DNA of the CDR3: TGCGCCAGCAGCTTGGATCCCGGGGGCCACAATGAGCAGTTCTTC. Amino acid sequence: CASSLDPGGHNEQFF. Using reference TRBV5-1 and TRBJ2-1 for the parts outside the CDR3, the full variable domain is KAGVTQTPRYLIKTRGQQVTLSCSPISGHRSVSWYQQTPGQGLQFLFEYFSETQRNKGNFPGRFSGRQFSNSRSEMNVSTLELGDSALYLCASSLDPGGHNEQFFGPGTRLTVL.

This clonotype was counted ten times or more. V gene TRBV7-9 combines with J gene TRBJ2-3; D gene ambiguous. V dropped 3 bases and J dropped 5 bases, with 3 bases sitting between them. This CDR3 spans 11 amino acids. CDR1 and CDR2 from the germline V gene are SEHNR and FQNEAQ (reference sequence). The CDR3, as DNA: TGTGCCAGCAGCTTTGAAGATACGCAGTATTTT. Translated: CASSFEDTQYF.

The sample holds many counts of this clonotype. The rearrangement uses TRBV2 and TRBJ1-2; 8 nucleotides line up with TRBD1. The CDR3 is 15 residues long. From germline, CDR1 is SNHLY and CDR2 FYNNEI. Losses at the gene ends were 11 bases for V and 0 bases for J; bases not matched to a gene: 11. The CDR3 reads CASRRDRRANYGYTF. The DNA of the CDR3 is TGTGCCTCCCGCAGGGACAGGCGTGCTAACTATGGCTACACCTTC. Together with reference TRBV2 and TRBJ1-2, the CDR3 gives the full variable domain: EPEVTQTPSHQVTQMGQEVILRCVPISNHLYFYWYRQILGQKVEFLVSFYNNEISEKSEIFDDQFSVERPDGSNFTLKIRSTKLEDSAMYFCASRRDRRANYGYTFGSGTRLTVV.